The clone carrying this T cell receptor (beta chain) was found a few times. The source of the sample is a study of blood T cells in healthy people across ages. This CDR3 is built from 15 residues. V was pared by 5 bases and J by 0 bases, with 14 bases between. The second PCR ran roughly 7 to 12 cycles with a sample-barcoded 5' primer and J-beta primers. Each cDNA molecule, via a template-switch adaptor with 12 random nucleotides, was tagged. TCRdb re-called the 5' RACE reads through MiXCR, storing one row per CDR3 protein. The data contain 800,000 to 1,000,000 distinct CDR3 sequences, roughly 52% of them seen just once; the ten biggest clones take up around 15%.

The origin of this receptor is a man younger than 45 in good health. The gene calls are TRBV12-3 or TRBV12-4 and TRBJ2-7; perhaps TRBD1 as D (5 bases). The sample consisted of blood. The DNA of the CDR3 is TGTGCCAGCAGTCTAGGGGTTCAGAGCTCCTACGAGCAGTACTTC. Encoded protein: CASSLGVQSSYEQYF.